The 24 T cell receptor beta chains given below trace back to one sample, sequenced in a study of T cell responses to AZD1222 COVID-19 vaccine. TCRdb's copy holds only in-frame clones and misses some; the assay was immunoSEQ multiplex PCR. This table has about 92,000 clones, approximately 84% appearing once. Sequenced material: peripheral blood, taken on day 0 of AZD1222 vaccination. These receptors were obtained from an adult in good health.

The chain has TRBV7-2 and TRBJ2-5, with 7 nucleotides matching TRBD1. CDR1 SGHTA and CDR2 FQGNSA come from the germline V gene. V was clipped by 6 bases and J by 1 base; unmatched bases: 8. The CDR3 extends over 15 amino acids. The DNA for the CDR3 is TGTGCCAGCAGATCAAGACAGGGAATCCAAGAGACCCAGTACTTC. The encoded protein is CASRSRQGIQETQYF.

CDR3 amino acids: CASSMGQNNEQFF. In DNA form, the CDR3 reads TGTGCCAGTAGTATGGGGCAGAACAATGAGCAGTTCTTC. The V gene is TRBV19, the J gene TRBJ2-1, with D possibly matching TRBD1 (5 bases). This CDR3 is 13 amino acids long. The germline V gene encodes CDR1 LNHDA and CDR2 SQIVND (reference sequence). V was cut by 3 bases and J by 5 bases, with 8 bases left in between. The whole variable domain, remainder taken from reference TRBV19 and TRBJ2-1, is DGGITQSPKYLFRKEGQNVTLSCEQNLNHDAMYWYRQDPGQGLRLIYYSQIVNDFQKGDIAEGYSVSREKKESFPLTVTSAQKNPTAFYLCASSMGQNNEQFFGPGTRLTVL.

The rearrangement uses TRBV5-8 and TRBJ1-1, with no clear D. Germline V gene lookup returns CDR1 SGHTS and CDR2 YDEGEE. Trimming cost V 4 bases and J 6 bases, with 10 bases left between them. CDR3 length: 12 residues. In DNA, the CDR3 is TGTGCCAGCAGCCCTCGACGGGCTGAAGCTTTCTTT. Its translation: CASSPRRAEAFF. Looking up the rest from reference TRBV5-8 and TRBJ1-1 gives the full variable domain: EAGVTQSPTHLIKTRGQQATLRCSPISGHTSVYWYQQALGLGLQFLLWYDEGEERNRGNFPPRFSGRQFPNYSSELNVNALELEDSALYLCASSPRRAEAFFGQGTRLTVV.

This rearrangement joins TRBV7-2 to TRBJ2-1; 7 nucleotides agree with TRBD2. There are 15 residues in the CDR3. After removal of 6 bases from V and 6 bases from J, the junction contained 11 bases not matched to a gene. From germline, CDR1 is SGHTA and CDR2 FQGNSA. Here the CDR3 reads CASSSNGLEGNEQFF. DNA for the CDR3: TGTGCCAGCAGTTCTAACGGACTAGAAGGCAATGAGCAGTTCTTC.

The rearrangement uses TRBV6-1 and TRBJ2-5; 11 bases match TRBD2. The V segment lost 1 base and the J segment 5 bases; nucleotides outside the gene matches: 12. This CDR3 is built from 18 residues. In germline, CDR1 is MNHNS, CDR2 SASEGT. CDR3 in DNA: TGTGCCAGCAGTGAAGTCTTCCAGCTAGCGGGAGGATTGGAGACCCAGTACTTC. Encoded protein: CASSEVFQLAGGLETQYF.

V usage is TRBV14 and J usage is TRBJ1-4; 10 bases fit TRBD1. This CDR3 is built from 15 residues. Germline CDR1 reads SGHDN; CDR2 reads FVKESK. V lost 4 bases, J lost 6 bases, and 5 bases stayed unmatched. CDR3 nucleotides: TGTGCCAGCAGCCGCGACAGGGGGCGACATGAAAAACTGTTTTTT. Translation gives CASSRDRGRHEKLFF.

This clone was counted a single time. The chain carries TRBV10-3 and TRBJ1-4, with D hard to call. The V and J ends lost 2 bases and 8 bases respectively, with 12 bases between them. The CDR3 totals 14 residues. Germline V gives CDR1 ENHRY, CDR2 SYGVKD. CDR3 region: CAISEDGRREKLFF. CDR3 nucleotides: TGTGCCATCAGTGAGGACGGGAGGAGGGAAAAACTGTTTTTT.

This clone was counted a few times. The CDR3 here is CASSPKLGSNQPQHF. In nucleotides, the CDR3 is TGTGCCAGCAGCCCGAAACTGGGGAGCAATCAGCCCCAGCATTTT. The chain carries TRBV28 and TRBJ1-5; D not resolved. Trimming removed 6 bases from V and 1 base from J, with 13 bases in between. The CDR3 extends over 15 amino acids. The germline CDR1 and CDR2 sequences are MDHEN and SYDVKM. Variable domain in full (rest from reference TRBV28 and TRBJ1-5): DVKVTQSSRYLVKRTGEKVFLECVQDMDHENMFWYRQDPGLGLRLIYFSYDVKMKEKGDIPEGYSVSREKKERFSLILESASTNQTSMYLCASSPKLGSNQPQHFGDGTRLSIL.

The chain couples TRBV4-1 to TRBJ2-3; a possible D gene is TRBD1 (6 bases). V was clipped by 3 bases and J by 4 bases, with 23 bases between them. CDR3 length: 18 amino acids. Germline CDR1 and CDR2: MGHRA and YSYEKL. The CDR3 bases are TGCGCCAGCAGCCACGTCATCCAACAGGGATGGGGGTCAGATACGCAGTATTTT. It translates to CASSHVIQQGWGSDTQYF.

The rearrangement joins TRBV11-2 to TRBJ1-2; D is possibly TRBD1 (5 bases). Per germline, CDR1 SGHAT and CDR2 FQNNGV. The V gene lost 8 bases and the J gene lost 4 bases, with 11 bases spanning the gap. CDR3 size: 12 residues. CDR3 bases: TGTGCCAGCGGGGGGGGAGGCTATGGCTACACCTTC. It specifies CASGGGGYGYTF.

To note about this clone: Other DNA sequences from this sample encode an identical CDR3 as well. This sequence joins TRBV5-1 and TRBJ2-5; 9 bases are a match to TRBD1. Unmatched junction bases numbered 3, after V lost 4 bases and J lost 2 bases. This CDR3 spans 14 amino acids. Germline V gene data show CDR1 as SGHRS and CDR2 as YFSETQ. CDR3 DNA sequence: TGCGCCAGCAGCCCCGGGACAGGGCAAGAGACCCAGTACTTC. Translated: CASSPGTGQETQYF.

The chain has TRBV7-6 and TRBJ2-3; 9 bases align to TRBD1. Germline CDR1 reads SGHVS; CDR2 reads FNYEAQ. Germline trimming cut 3 bases from V and 2 bases from J; bases unmatched to any gene: 9. CDR3 length equals 17 residues. The CDR3 is CASSFGTGYSSTDTQYF. In DNA, the CDR3 is TGTGCCAGCAGCTTCGGGACAGGGTATAGTTCCACAGATACGCAGTATTTT.

The rearrangement joins TRBV19 to TRBJ1-5; D may be TRBD1 (5 bases). CDR3 length equals 14 residues. V lost 5 bases, J lost 2 bases, and 10 bases lay in between. Germline V gene sequence: CDR1 LNHDA, CDR2 SQIVND (reference sequence). The CDR3 region has the DNA TGTGCCAGTAGTGTCTGGGGGGGCAATCAGCCCCAGCATTTT. Its translation is CASSVWGGNQPQHF.

The V call is TRBV28, the J call TRBJ1-2; 7 bases are a match to TRBD1. The CDR3 is 11 residues long. The J segment lost 6 bases and the V segment lost 11 bases, leaving 6 bases of the junction unmatched. Germline CDR1 MDHEN, CDR2 SYDVKM. CDR3 coding DNA: TGTGCCGTCAGACAGGGCCATGGCTACACCTTC. Protein sequence: CAVRQGHGYTF.

The count of this clone is one. The CDR3 sequence: CASSQEGGRGWWYF. The CDR3 nucleotides read TGTGCCAGCAGCCAAGAAGGCGGCAGGGGTTGGTGGTATTTT. This rearrangement joins TRBV3-1 (or the pseudogene TRBV3-2) to TRBJ2-3; perhaps TRBD1 as D (6 bases). The CDR3 covers 14 residues. V shed 0 bases and J shed 14 bases, with 18 bases lying between them. Per germline, CDR1 LGHDT and CDR2 YNNKEL (reference sequence).

The genes are TRBV5-4 and TRBJ1-3; possible D gene TRBD1, 5 bases. Trimming stripped 3 bases from V and 0 bases from J, with 13 bases between. This CDR3 region has 16 residues. CDR1 is SGHNT, CDR2 YYREEE, per germline (reference sequence). The CDR3 nucleotides read TGTGCCAGCAGCTCCCAGGGACGGTCCTCTGGAAACACCATATATTTT. Protein product: CASSSQGRSSGNTIYF. Full variable domain (outside the CDR3, taken from reference TRBV5-4 and TRBJ1-3): ETGVTQSPTHLIKTRGQQVTLRCSSQSGHNTVSWYQQALGQGPQFIFQYYREEENGRGNFPPRFSGLQFPNYSSELNVNALELDDSALYLCASSSQGRSSGNTIYFGEGSWLTVV.

The chain joins TRBV5-4 to TRBJ1-2; 7 positions agree with TRBD1. Germline CDR1 is SGHNT and CDR2 is YYREEE (reference sequence). This CDR3 has 13 amino acids. V shed 2 bases and J 6 bases; nucleotides not matched to a gene: 4. The CDR3 loop is CASSFTGVNGYTF. As DNA, the CDR3 is TGTGCCAGCAGCTTTACAGGGGTTAATGGCTACACCTTC.

This chain uses TRBV3-1 (or the pseudogene TRBV3-2) with TRBJ1-5; TRBD1 is a possible D gene (5 bases). The CDR3 is 14 residues long. Germline values: CDR1 LGHDT, CDR2 YNNKEL (reference sequence). Trimming left V 1 base short and J 2 bases short, with 6 bases between. The CDR3 is CASSQVRGNQPQHF. CDR3 nucleotides: TGTGCCAGCAGCCAAGTCAGGGGCAATCAGCCCCAGCATTTT.

This sequence joins TRBV10-3 and TRBJ2-3, with 9 bases matching TRBD2. Germline CDR1 is ENHRY and CDR2 is SYGVKD. With 8 bases clipped from V and 1 base from J, the junction kept 4 bases outside the gene matches. The CDR3 is 14 amino acids. CDR3 loop: CAISSGERTDTQYF. The CDR3, as DNA: TGTGCCATCTCTAGCGGGGAACGCACAGATACGCAGTATTTT.

This clone was seen only a few times. The chain recombines TRBV2 with TRBJ2-7, with a tentative D call TRBD1 (5 bases). This CDR3 contains 13 residues. Germline V gene lookup returns CDR1 SNHLY and CDR2 FYNNEI. V dropped 4 bases and J dropped 5 bases, with 12 bases sitting between them. The DNA for the CDR3 is TGTGCCAGCAGTGTAAAACAGGCACACGAGCAGTACTTC. It translates to CASSVKQAHEQYF.

This sequence joins TRBV28 and TRBJ2-1; D possibly matches TRBD1 or TRBD2 (6 bases each). The CDR3 is 16 residues long. V lost 4 bases, J lost 7 bases, and 20 bases lay in between. Looked up from germline, CDR1 is MDHEN and CDR2 is SYDVKM. The CDR3: CASSSGGGQARNEQFF. The CDR3 nucleotides read TGTGCCAGCAGTTCCGGGGGCGGGCAGGCAAGAAATGAGCAGTTCTTC. The complete variable domain, with remaining parts taken from reference TRBV28 and TRBJ2-1, reads DVKVTQSSRYLVKRTGEKVFLECVQDMDHENMFWYRQDPGLGLRLIYFSYDVKMKEKGDIPEGYSVSREKKERFSLILESASTNQTSMYLCASSSGGGQARNEQFFGPGTRLTVL.

The chain employs TRBV10-1 and TRBJ2-2; D possibly corresponds to TRBD2 (5 bases). CDR1 and CDR2 from the germline V gene are WNHNN and SYGVQD (reference sequence). With 6 bases removed from V and 2 bases from J, the gap between germline ends came to 7 bases. CDR3 length: 13 residues. CDR3 sequence: CASREENTGELFF. The CDR3, as DNA: TGCGCCAGCAGGGAGGAAAACACCGGGGAGCTGTTTTTT.

This chain links TRBV19 with TRBJ2-2; a possible D gene is TRBD2 (7 bases). Between the trimmed V and J ends, which lost 6 bases and 10 bases, there was a span of 21 bases. CDR1 is LNHDA, CDR2 SQIVND, per germline (reference sequence). This CDR3 spans 15 amino acids. The CDR3 DNA is TGTGCCAGTAGCCCATTTGGGGGGGGCAGTGAGGAGCTGTTTTTT. This sequence encodes CASSPFGGGSEELFF.

This chain connects TRBV4-2 to TRBJ1-1; tentatively, D is TRBD1 (5 bases). Trimming removed 6 bases at V and 2 bases at J, with 28 bases between. The CDR3 sequence is 19 residues long. Germline assignment: CDR1 LGHNA and CDR2 YNFKEQ. The CDR3 spells CASSPLGGTSGGDNTEAFF. The CDR3 DNA reads TGTGCCAGCAGTCCATTGGGGGGGACCTCTGGGGGAGATAACACTGAAGCTTTCTTT.